This T cell receptor (beta chain) originates from a study of T-cell memory formation after mild COVID-19. Study results and limitations: Confirmation was lacking for SARS-CoV-2 specificity of second-wave clones that peaked on day 37. CD4+ contracting clones lay mainly in CM and EM, CD8+ ones in EMRA.

Germline trimming cut 0 bases from V and 2 bases from J; bases unmatched to any gene: 2. This CDR3 comprises 15 residues. Per the germline V gene, CDR1 is ENHRY and CDR2 is SYGVKD. The sample holds a few counts of this clonotype. Its cognate antigen is unknown. In TCRdb, the 5' RACE reads were re-called with MiXCR into one record per CDR3 protein. The sample lists a few hundred thousand distinct CDR3 sequences, 15% to 20% occurring once. This clonotype was obtained from a man between 18 and 35 years old who had mild COVID-19 (a few samples of this study predate the infection). Cell type and time point are not known. Sequenced sample: PBMCs or a T cell subset sorted from them (not recorded which). The chain couples TRBV10-3 to TRBJ2-5; 8 bases fit TRBD2. This CDR3 is CAISESTGGQETQYF. In nucleotides, the CDR3 is TGTGCCATCAGTGAGTCGACGGGAGGGCAAGAGACCCAGTACTTC.